This T cell receptor (beta chain) stems from a study of blood T cell repertoires in COVID-19. V gave up 1 base and J gave up 3 bases, with 16 bases separating them. Germline assignment: CDR1 SGHTS and CDR2 YDEGEE. The CDR3 is 16 amino acids. Assay: immunoSEQ multiplex PCR; the TCRdb copy retains only in-frame clones and omits some. The data hold a few hundred thousand clones, with about 88% observed a single time. This chain uses TRBV5-8 with TRBJ1-2; possible D gene TRBD1, 6 bases. The sequenced sample consisted of peripheral blood. This TCR was recovered from a man aged 60 to 75 who had recovered from COVID-19. The CDR3 nucleotides read TGTGCCAGCAGCTTGTTGGGACAAAGGGTTTACTATGGCTACACCTTC. Translation: CASSLLGQRVYYGYTF.